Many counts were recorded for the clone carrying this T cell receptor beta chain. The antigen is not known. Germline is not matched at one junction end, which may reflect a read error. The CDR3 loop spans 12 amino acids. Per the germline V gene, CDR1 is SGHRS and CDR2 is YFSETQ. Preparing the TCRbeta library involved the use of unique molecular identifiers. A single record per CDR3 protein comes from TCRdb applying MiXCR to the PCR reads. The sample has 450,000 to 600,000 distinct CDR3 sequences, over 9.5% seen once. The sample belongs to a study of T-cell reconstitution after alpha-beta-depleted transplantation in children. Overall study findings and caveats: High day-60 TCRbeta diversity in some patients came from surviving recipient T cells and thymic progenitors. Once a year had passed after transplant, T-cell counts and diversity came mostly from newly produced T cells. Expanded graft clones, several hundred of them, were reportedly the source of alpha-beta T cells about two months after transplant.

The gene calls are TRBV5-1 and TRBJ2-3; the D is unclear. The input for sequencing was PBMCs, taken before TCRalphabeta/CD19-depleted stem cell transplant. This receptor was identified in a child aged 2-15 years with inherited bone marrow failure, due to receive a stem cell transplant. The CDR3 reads CASSFSTDTQYF. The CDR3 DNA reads TGTGCCAGCAGCTTTAGCACAGATACGCAGTATTTT.